The T cell receptor (beta chain) under discussion was sequenced for a study of vaccination effects on CD4 cells after COVID-19. Across the study: Participants were given two doses of BNT162b2 or mRNA-1273 vaccine. A couple of convalescent patients were sampled 16 days and one week before vaccination.

To note about this clone: What it binds is not known.

This table comes from immunoSEQ multiplex PCR, and its TCRdb copy is limited to in-frame clones, with some not included. The sample has more than 60,000 clones, 72% seen once; the top ten hold around a quarter. Upon completion of about 10 days in culture, CD4+ T cells were isolated. This sequence originates from a human donor who had a prior SARS-CoV-2 infection. The sample here was CD4+ T cells from PBMCs cultured without peptide, taken before COVID-19 vaccination.

This CDR3 is CASSLGASSVGETQYF. The CDR3 DNA follows: TGCGCCAGCAGCTTGGGGGCTAGCTCAGTCGGTGAGACCCAGTACTTC. The V gene is TRBV5-1, the J gene TRBJ2-5; a possible D gene is TRBD2 (5 bases). Trimming took 0 bases from V and 5 from J, leaving 17 bases between them. Germline values: CDR1 SGHRS, CDR2 YFSETQ. CDR3 length: 16 amino acids.